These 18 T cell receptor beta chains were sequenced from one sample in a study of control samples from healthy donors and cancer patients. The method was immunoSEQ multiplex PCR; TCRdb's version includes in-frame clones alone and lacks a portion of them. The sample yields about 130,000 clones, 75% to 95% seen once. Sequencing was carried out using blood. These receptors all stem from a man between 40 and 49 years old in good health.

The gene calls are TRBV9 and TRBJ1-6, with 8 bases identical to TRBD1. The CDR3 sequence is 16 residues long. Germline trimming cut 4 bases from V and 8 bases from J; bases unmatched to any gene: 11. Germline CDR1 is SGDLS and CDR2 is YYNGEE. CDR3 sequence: CASSHSKDRVDSPLHF. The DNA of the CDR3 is TGTGCCAGCAGCCACTCAAAGGACAGGGTTGATTCACCCCTCCACTTT.

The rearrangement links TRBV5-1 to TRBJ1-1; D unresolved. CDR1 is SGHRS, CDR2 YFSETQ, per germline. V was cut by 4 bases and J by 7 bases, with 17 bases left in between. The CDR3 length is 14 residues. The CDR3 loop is CASSKDPQAFEAFF. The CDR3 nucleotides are TGCGCCAGCAGCAAAGATCCTCAGGCCTTTGAAGCTTTCTTT.

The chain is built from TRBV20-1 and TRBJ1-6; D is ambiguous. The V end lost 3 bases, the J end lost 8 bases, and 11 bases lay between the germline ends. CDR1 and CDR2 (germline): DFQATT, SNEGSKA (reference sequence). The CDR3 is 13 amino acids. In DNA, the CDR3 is TGCAGTGCTAGTATAGGGCGGTATTCACCCCTCCACTTT. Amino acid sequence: CSASIGRYSPLHF.

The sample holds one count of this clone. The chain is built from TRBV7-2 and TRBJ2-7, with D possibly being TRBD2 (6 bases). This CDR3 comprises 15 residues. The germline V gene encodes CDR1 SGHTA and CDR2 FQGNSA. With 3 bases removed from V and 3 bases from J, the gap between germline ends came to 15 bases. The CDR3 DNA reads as TGTGCCAGCAGCTTCGGGACTCTCGCAATCTACGAGCAGTACTTC. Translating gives CASSFGTLAIYEQYF.

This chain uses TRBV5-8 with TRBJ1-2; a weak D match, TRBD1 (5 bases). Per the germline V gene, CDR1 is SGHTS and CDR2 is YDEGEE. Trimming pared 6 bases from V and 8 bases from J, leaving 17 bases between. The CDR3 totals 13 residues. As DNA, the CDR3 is TGTGCCAGCACCCGGCGGGGGTCTCGCGGCTACACCTTC. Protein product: CASTRRGSRGYTF.

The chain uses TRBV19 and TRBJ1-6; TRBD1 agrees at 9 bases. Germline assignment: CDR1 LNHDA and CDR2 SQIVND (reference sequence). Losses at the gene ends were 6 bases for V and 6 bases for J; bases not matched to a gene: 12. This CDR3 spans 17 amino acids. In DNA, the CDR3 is TGTGCCAGTAGCCAGGACAGGGGACCGATATCTAATTCACCCCTCCACTTT. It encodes CASSQDRGPISNSPLHF.

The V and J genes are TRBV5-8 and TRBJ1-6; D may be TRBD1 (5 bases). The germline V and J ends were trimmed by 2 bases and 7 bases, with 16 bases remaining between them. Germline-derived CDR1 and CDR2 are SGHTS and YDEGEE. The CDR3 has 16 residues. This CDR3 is CASSFSRGVKNSPLHF. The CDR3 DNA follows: TGTGCCAGCAGCTTCAGTAGAGGGGTCAAAAATTCACCCCTCCACTTT.

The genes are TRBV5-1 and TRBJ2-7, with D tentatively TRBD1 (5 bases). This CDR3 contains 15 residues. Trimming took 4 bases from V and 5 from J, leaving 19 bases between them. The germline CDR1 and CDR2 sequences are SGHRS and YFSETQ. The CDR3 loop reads CASSLTIPGANEQYF. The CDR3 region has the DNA TGCGCCAGCAGCCTCACTATCCCTGGGGCCAACGAGCAGTACTTC.

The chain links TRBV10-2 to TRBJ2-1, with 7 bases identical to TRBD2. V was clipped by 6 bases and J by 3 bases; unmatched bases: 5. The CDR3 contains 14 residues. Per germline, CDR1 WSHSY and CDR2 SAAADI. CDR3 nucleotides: TGCGCCAGCAGCGGAGGACTAGACTACAATGAGCAGTTCTTC. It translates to CASSGGLDYNEQFF.

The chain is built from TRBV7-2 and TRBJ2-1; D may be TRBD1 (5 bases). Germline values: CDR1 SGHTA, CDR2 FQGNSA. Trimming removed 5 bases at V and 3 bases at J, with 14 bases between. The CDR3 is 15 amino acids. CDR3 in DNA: TGTGCCAGCAGCGGCTCAGGGCAGAGCTACAATGAGCAGTTCTTC. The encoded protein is CASSGSGQSYNEQFF.

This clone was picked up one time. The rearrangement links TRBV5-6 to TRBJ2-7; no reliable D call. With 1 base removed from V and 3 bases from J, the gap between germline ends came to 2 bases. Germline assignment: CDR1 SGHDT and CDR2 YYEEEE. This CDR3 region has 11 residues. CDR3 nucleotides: TGTGCCAGCAGCTTGAACTACGAGCAGTACTTC. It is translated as CASSLNYEQYF.

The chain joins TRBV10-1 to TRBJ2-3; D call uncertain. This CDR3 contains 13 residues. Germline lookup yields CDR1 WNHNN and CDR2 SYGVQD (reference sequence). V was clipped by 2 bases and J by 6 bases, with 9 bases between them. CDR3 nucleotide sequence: TGCGCCAGCAGTGAGGCTCTAGTGGATACGCAGTATTTT. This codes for CASSEALVDTQYF.

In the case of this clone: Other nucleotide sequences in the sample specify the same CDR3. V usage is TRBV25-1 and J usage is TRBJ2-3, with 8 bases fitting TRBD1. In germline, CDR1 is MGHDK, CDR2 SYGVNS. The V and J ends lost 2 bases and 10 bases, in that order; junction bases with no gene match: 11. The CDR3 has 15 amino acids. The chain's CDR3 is CASSEGGQGAGAQYF. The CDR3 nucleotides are TGTGCCAGCAGTGAAGGGGGGCAGGGGGCCGGGGCGCAGTATTTT. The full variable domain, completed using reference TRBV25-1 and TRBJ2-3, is EADIYQTPRYLVIGTGKKITLECSQTMGHDKMYWYQQDPGMELHLIHYSYGVNSTEKGDLSSESTVSRIRTEHFPLTLESARPSHTSQYLCASSEGGQGAGAQYFGPGTRLTVL.

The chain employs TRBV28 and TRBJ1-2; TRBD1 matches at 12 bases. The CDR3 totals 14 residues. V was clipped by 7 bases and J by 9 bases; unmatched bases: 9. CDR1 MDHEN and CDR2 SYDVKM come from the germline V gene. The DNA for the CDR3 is TGTGCCAGCATAACCGGGACAGGGGGCATTCGCTACACCTTC. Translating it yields CASITGTGGIRYTF.

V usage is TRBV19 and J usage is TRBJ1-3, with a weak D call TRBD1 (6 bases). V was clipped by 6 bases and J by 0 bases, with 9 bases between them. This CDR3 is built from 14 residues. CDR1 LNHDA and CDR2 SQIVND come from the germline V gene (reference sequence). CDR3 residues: CASRSGASGNTIYF. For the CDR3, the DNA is TGTGCCAGTAGGTCAGGGGCCTCTGGAAACACCATATATTTT.

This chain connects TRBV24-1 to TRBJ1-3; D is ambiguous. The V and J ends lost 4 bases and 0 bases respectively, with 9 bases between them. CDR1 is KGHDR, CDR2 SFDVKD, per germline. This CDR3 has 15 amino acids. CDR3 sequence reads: CATSDPRNSGNTIYF. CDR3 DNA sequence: TGTGCCACCAGTGACCCAAGGAACTCTGGAAACACCATATATTTT.

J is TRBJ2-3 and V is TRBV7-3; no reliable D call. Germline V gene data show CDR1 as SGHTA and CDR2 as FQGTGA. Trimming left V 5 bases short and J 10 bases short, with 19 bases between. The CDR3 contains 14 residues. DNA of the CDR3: TGTGCCAGCAGCCCGAGCCCCTCCACCGGCGCGCAGTATTTT. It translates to CASSPSPSTGAQYF.

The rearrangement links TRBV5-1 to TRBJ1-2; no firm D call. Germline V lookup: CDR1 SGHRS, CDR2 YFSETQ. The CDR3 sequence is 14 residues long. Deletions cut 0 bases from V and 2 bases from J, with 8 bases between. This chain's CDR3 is CASSLGHANYGYTF. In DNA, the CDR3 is TGCGCCAGCAGCTTGGGTCACGCGAACTATGGCTACACCTTC.